These T cell receptor beta chains were read from a single sample in a study of blood T cell repertoires in COVID-19. Clones were sequenced by immunoSEQ multiplex PCR, and TCRdb holds only the in-frame ones, with some missing. The sample lists around 250,000 clones, around 87% seen once, with more than 6.5% in the top ten. The specimen sequenced was peripheral blood. The receptors here all came from a woman aged 70-85 years with active or convalescent COVID-19. Both conserved end residues are part of each CDR3. The D gene is left open where the match is weak. Where a row states a size, it is once, few, many or the class of an expanded clone; other rows omit it.

v_call	clone_size	d_call	j_call	cdr3_aa	cdr3_nt
TRBV6-2/TRBV6-3	.	.	TRBJ2-3	CASSPRGPPTDTQYF	TGTGCCAGCAGTCCGCGGGGGCCCCCCACAGATACGCAGTATTTT
TRBV29-1	.	.	TRBJ2-7	CSVGQVVGYEQYF	TGCAGCGTTGGACAGGTGGTTGGGTACGAGCAGTACTTC
TRBV2	few	.	TRBJ1-5	CASSTQNRAGQPQHF	TGTGCCAGCAGTACTCAGAACAGGGCCGGGCAGCCCCAGCATTTT
TRBV6-5	.	TRBD1	TRBJ1-1	CASRETGVSEAFF	TGTGCCAGCAGAGAGACAGGGGTCTCTGAAGCTTTCTTT
TRBV15	.	.	TRBJ1-1	CATSRDLRGGRNTEAFF	TGTGCCACCAGCAGAGATCTAAGGGGGGGGCGGAACACTGAAGCTTTCTTT
TRBV5-4	.	.	TRBJ2-3	CASSPGGTSTDTQYF	TGTGCCAGCAGCCCCGGGGGAACAAGCACAGATACGCAGTATTTT
TRBV3-1/TRBV3-2	.	TRBD1	TRBJ1-6	CASSRDSYSPLHF	TGTGCCAGCAGCCGGGACAGTTATTCACCCCTCCACTTT
TRBV18	.	TRBD2	TRBJ2-1	CASSPSGGARVEQFF	TGTGCCAGCTCACCGTCGGGGGGGGCCAGAGTTGAGCAGTTCTTC
TRBV27	.	TRBD1	TRBJ1-3	CASSLPGTASGNTIYF	TGTGCCAGCAGTTTACCTGGGACAGCCTCTGGAAACACCATATATTTT
TRBV7-8	once	.	TRBJ1-5	CASSLTVGTNQPQHF	TGTGCCAGCAGCTTAACCGTGGGGACTAATCAGCCCCAGCATTTT
TRBV29-1	.	.	TRBJ2-3	CSVLPSTDTQYF	TGCAGCGTACTCCCAAGCACAGATACGCAGTATTTT
TRBV10-1	.	.	TRBJ2-5	CASSESNSQETQYF	TGCGCCAGCAGTGAGTCGAACAGTCAAGAGACCCAGTACTTC